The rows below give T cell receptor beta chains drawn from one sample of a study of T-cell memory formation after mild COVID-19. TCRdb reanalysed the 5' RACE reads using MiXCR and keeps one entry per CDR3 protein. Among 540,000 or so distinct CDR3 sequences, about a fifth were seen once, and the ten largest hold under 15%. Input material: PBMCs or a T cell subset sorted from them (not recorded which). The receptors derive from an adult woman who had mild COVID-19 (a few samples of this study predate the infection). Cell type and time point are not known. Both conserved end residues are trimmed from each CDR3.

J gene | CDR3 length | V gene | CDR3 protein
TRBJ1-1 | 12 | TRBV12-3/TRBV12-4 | ASSSTGTAYEAF
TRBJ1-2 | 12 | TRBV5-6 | ASSWGQGSYGYT
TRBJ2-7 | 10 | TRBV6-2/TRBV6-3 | ASSYWYYEQY
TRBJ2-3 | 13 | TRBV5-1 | ASSISGTPADTQY
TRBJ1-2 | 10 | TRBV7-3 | ASSLPPLGYT
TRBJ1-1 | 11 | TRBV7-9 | ASRGGTDTEAF
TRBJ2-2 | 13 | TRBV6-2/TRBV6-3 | ASRLAGVNTGELF
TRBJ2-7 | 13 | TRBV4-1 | ASSQVQGSPYEQY
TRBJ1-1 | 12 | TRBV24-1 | ATSDPQRPSEAF
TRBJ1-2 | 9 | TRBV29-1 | SVVGDYGYT
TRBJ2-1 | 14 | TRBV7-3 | ASSLLADSSYNEQF
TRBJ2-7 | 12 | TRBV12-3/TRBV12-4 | ASRRSGTPVEQY
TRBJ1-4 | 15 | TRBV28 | ASSSTWVTGGNEKLF
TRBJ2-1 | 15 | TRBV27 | ASSSAGLGLADNEQF
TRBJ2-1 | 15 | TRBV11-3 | ASSTSPSSGRHNEQF
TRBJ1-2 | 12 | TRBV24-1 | ATSDPRGHYGYT
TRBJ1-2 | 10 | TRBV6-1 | ASSVGPGGYT
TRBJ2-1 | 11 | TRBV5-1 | ASSQDVYNEQF
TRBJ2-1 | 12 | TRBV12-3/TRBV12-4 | ASRGTSGYNEQF
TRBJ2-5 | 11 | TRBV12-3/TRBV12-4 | ASSLAGDETQY
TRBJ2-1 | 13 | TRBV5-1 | ASSLDRGRGNEQF
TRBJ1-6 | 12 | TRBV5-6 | ASRWDRDNSPLH
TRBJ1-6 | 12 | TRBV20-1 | SAGTGPGDSPLH
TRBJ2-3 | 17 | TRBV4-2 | ASSQDSVGLGKGTDTQY
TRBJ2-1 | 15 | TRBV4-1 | ASSQDEGFYSYNEQF
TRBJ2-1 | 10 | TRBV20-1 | SALPTRIGQF
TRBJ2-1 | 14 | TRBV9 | ASSVLSGFPYNEQF
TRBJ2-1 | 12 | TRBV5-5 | ASSQRTGRDEQF
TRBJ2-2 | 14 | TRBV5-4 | ASSRRTGPNTGELF
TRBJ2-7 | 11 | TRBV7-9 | ASERQGRYEQY
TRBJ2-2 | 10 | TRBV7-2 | ASSSGVGELF
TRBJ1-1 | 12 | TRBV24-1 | ATSDGTGWAEAF
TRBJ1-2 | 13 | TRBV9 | ASSARDRDFYGYT
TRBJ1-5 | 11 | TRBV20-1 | SAIGTVNQPQH
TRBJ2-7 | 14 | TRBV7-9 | ASSSSTGGASYEQY
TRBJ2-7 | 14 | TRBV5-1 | ASSTTLSGFPYEQY
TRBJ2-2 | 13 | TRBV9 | ASSPRQRWTGELF
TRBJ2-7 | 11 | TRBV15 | ATSRKGGREQY
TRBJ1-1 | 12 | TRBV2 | ARGGRWGETEAF
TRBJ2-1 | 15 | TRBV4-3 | ASSPGLAGEVHNEQF
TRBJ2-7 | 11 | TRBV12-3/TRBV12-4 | ASSLGRYYEQY
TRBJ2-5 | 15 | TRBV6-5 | ASSYSLGLAGGETQY